The present T cell receptor (beta chain) was sequenced within a study of CD8 T cells in Susac syndrome. A quantity of roughly 0.5 to 1 ug RNA underwent reverse transcription using random hexamers. One entry per CDR3 protein results from TCRdb running MiXCR on the immunoSEQ multiplex PCR reads. The sample contains around 110,000 distinct CDR3 sequences, 96% of which appear only once. Germline V CDR1 and CDR2: GTSNPN, SVGIG (reference sequence). The CDR3 consists of 13 residues. V gave up 3 bases and J gave up 6 bases; unmatched junction bases: 5. Material for sequencing was CD4+ T cells from PBMCs. The receptor was derived from a human donor with Susac syndrome. V usage is TRBV30 and J usage is TRBJ2-7; the match to TRBD1 covers 10 bases. The CDR3 region is CAWRKTGGSEQYF. DNA for the CDR3: TGTGCCTGGAGGAAGACAGGGGGCAGCGAGCAGTACTTC.